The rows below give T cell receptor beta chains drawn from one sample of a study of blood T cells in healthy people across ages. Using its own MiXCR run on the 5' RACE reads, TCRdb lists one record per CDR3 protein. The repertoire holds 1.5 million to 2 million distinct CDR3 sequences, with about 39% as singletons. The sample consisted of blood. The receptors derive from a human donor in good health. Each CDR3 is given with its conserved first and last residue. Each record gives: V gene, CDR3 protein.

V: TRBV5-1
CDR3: CASSGSDKQYF

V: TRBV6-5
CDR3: CASGFSGQSLLQPQHF

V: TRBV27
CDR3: CASSSARGEAFF

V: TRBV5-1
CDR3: CASSLGRQQPENGQFF

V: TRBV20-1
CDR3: CSARDGGTTDTQYF

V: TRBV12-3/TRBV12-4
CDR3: CASSFQDRGGRQPQHF

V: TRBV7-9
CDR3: CASSLPTGHEQYF

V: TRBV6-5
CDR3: CASSYSPRGSYSNQPQHF

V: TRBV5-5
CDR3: CASSPGTTAYNEQFF

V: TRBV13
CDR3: CASSLTGGARDEQYF

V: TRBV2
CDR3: CASKQGWGTSKDMNTEAFF

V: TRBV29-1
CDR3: CSVEQGRGRFAEAFF

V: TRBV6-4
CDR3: CASSEQENTEAFF

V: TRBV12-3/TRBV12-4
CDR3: CASSQANEQYF

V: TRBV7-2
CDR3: CASSPGHRYEQYF

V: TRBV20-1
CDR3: CSASEGNTEAFF

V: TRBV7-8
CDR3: CASSSQWGSGETQYF

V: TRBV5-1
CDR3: CATREAGNTEAFF

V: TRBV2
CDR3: CASRTHWGGDTQYF

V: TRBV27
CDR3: CASSLYSVSQPQHF

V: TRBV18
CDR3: CASPGVAGSTDTQYF

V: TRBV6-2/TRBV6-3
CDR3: CASTESGQTFKGSYEQYF

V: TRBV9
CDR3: CASSTGLGGRHNEQFF

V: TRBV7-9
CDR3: CASSQRDRSLTQYF

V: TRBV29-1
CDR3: CSAAPGPPGGTF

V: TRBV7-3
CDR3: CASSSTGAFPDTQYF

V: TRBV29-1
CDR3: CSVVETGGEGRAKNIQYF

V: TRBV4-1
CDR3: CAGSQGGGRTDTQYF